The source of this TCR beta chain is a study of cytomegalovirus exposure and HLA in healthy donors. Study details: Around 190 million T cells yielded 100 million or so unique TCR beta sequences, as an earlier analysis found. General observations from the study: Sequencing likely produced, as an artifact, a cluster of highly shared sequence variants. Further analysis, carried out later, found HLA-associated TCR beta chains more clonally expanded than equally common other chains.

CDR3 length: 13 amino acids. The V end lost 4 bases, the J end lost 1 base, and 10 bases lay between the germline ends. Germline lookup yields CDR1 SQVTM and CDR2 ANQGSEA. With respect to this clone: Its target is unknown.

The PCR had 60 Vbeta and 13 Jbeta primers. The authors' processing: In a later analysis, of about 80 million unique beta chains, about 12 million appeared in at least two donors. Data came from immunoSEQ multiplex PCR; TCRdb stores just in-frame clones and leaves some out. V, J and clone size are taken as reported in that table, and D and trimming were inferred from the DNA itself. The profile shows 200,000 to 300,000 clones, 70% to 90% of them singletons. The origin of this receptor is a girl aged 2-10 years in good health and CMV-seronegative. Sequencing input: PBMCs. This chain links TRBV29-1 with TRBJ1-1; a possible D gene is TRBD1 (5 bases). CDR3 loop: CSVVRGSNTEAFF. Written as DNA, the CDR3 is TGCAGCGTTGTTCGGGGGTCGAACACTGAAGCTTTCTTT.